A selection of T cell receptor beta chains follows, all from one sample in a study of beta chain features in type 1 diabetes. Sequencing used immunoSEQ multiplex PCR; TCRdb keeps in-frame clones, though not all of them. Counted here are approximately 260,000 clones, roughly 20% occurring once; the ten biggest clones make up 0.028%. The source material was naive CD4+ T cells from blood. All receptors come from a middle-aged woman with type 1 diabetes. Each CDR3 is given with its conserved first and last residue. A D gene is named only where the DNA matches it firmly. The size entry is marked missing in some rows and otherwise reads once, few, many or a size class.

D gene	V gene	J gene	clone size	CDR3 DNA	CDR3 protein
-	TRBV15	TRBJ1-5	few	TGTGCCACCAGCAGAGTTGCAGGGGGCAATCAGCCCCAGCATTTT	CATSRVAGGNQPQHF
-	TRBV19	TRBJ2-7	-	TGTGCCAGTAAACGGAAGGCAGGGTCAGCCTCCTACGAGCAGTACTTC	CASKRKAGSASYEQYF
TRBD1	TRBV9	TRBJ1-2	few	TGTGCCAGCAGCACCCGAGGACAGGGACCCTACACCTTC	CASSTRGQGPYTF
-	TRBV11-2	TRBJ2-2	-	TGTGCCAGCAGCCCAGGGAATCTCGCCGGGGAGCTGTTTTTT	CASSPGNLAGELFF
TRBD1	TRBV9	TRBJ2-5	-	TGTGCCAGCAGCGGCAGGACAGGGGCGACCCAGTACTTC	CASSGRTGATQYF
-	TRBV5-4	TRBJ2-7	-	TGTGCCAGCAGCTTGAGGGGTGAGCAGTACTTC	CASSLRGEQYF
-	TRBV7-9	TRBJ1-1	-	TGTGCCAGCACCTTAAGCGGAGACACTGAAGCTTTCTTT	CASTLSGDTEAFF
-	TRBV28	TRBJ2-7	-	TGTGCCAGCAGATCCTTCTACGAGCAGTACTTC	CASRSFYEQYF
TRBD1	TRBV28	TRBJ1-2	-	TGTGCCAGCAGTTTATGGGGACAGGGGGAGGGCTACACCTTC	CASSLWGQGEGYTF
-	TRBV7-3	TRBJ2-1	few	TGTGCCAGCAGCTCCCTAGGTAGTTCCTACAATGAGCAGTTCTTC	CASSSLGSSYNEQFF
-	TRBV11-2	TRBJ2-2	-	TGTGCCAGCAGCTTAGTTCCGGGGGAGAACACCGGGGAGCTGTTTTTT	CASSLVPGENTGELFF
-	TRBV5-6	TRBJ2-1	few	TGTGCCAGCAGCTCCCCGACGACGGACTTCTACAATGAGCAGTTCTTC	CASSSPTTDFYNEQFF
-	TRBV5-1	TRBJ2-2	-	TGCGCCAGCAGCTCCCGGACAGTGAACACCGGGGAGCTGTTTTTT	CASSSRTVNTGELFF
-	TRBV5-4	TRBJ2-1	-	TGTGCCAGCACCCTAGCCAACTCCTACAATGAGCAGTTCTTC	CASTLANSYNEQFF
TRBD2	TRBV28	TRBJ2-3	few	TGTGCCAGCAGTTTTGAAAGCGGGAGTGGGGATACGCAGTATTTT	CASSFESGSGDTQYF
TRBD2	TRBV30	TRBJ2-3	-	TGTGCCTGGAGTATATCCGGGACTAGTGCTGGTACGCAGTATTTT	CAWSISGTSAGTQYF
TRBD1	TRBV28	TRBJ1-1	few	TGTGCCAGCAGGACGGGACAGGGAGGCACTGAAGCTTTCTTT	CASRTGQGGTEAFF
-	TRBV5-4	TRBJ2-7	-	TGTGCCAGCAGCTTGGAGTTAGCATTCGAGCAGTACTTC	CASSLELAFEQYF
TRBD1	TRBV6-5	TRBJ1-2	-	TGTGCCAGCAGTTACGGGACAGGGAATGGCTACACCTTC	CASSYGTGNGYTF
TRBD1	TRBV25-1	TRBJ1-5	-	TGTGCCAGCAGCGGACAGGCAAATCAGCCCCAGCATTTT	CASSGQANQPQHF
-	TRBV7-9	TRBJ1-1	-	TGTGCCAGCAGCTTAGATGCGGGGACTGAAGCTTTCTTT	CASSLDAGTEAFF
-	TRBV25-1	TRBJ2-6	-	TGTGCCAGCAGCAATCAGGGCGAAGGGGCCAACGTCCTGACTTTC	CASSNQGEGANVLTF
-	TRBV6-4	TRBJ1-5	-	TGTGCCAGCAGCCAGAATATACTGGGGGCGAGGAATCAGCCCCAGCATTTT	CASSQNILGARNQPQHF
-	TRBV18	TRBJ1-4	few	TGTGCCAGCTCACCAACGACACGAGAAAAACTGTTTTTT	CASSPTTREKLFF
-	TRBV11-1	TRBJ2-1	few	TGTGCCAGCAGCTTAGGGACATACAATGAGCAGTTCTTC	CASSLGTYNEQFF
-	TRBV9	TRBJ2-7	-	TGTGCCAGCAGCGCGGGGATCTACATTTTAGGGACCTACGAGCAGTACTTC	CASSAGIYILGTYEQYF
TRBD2	TRBV7-6	TRBJ2-5	-	TGTGCCAGCAGCTTACTGGCGGGGGGGGGAGAGACCCAGTACTTC	CASSLLAGGGETQYF
-	TRBV2	TRBJ1-1	few	TGTGCCAGCCAGGGGCACCCGAACACTGAAGCTTTCTTT	CASQGHPNTEAFF
TRBD2	TRBV28	TRBJ2-3	-	TGTGCCAGCAGTTTGTACCAGGGAGCGGGGAGCACAGATACGCAGTATTTT	CASSLYQGAGSTDTQYF
-	TRBV2	TRBJ2-6	-	TGTGCCAGCACTAAAAACCTACTCGGCTCTGGGGCCAACGTCCTGACTTTC	CASTKNLLGSGANVLTF
TRBD2	TRBV25-1	TRBJ2-7	-	TGTGCCAGCAGTGAATGGGGGGGTGAAGTACACGAGCAGTACTTC	CASSEWGGEVHEQYF
-	TRBV29-1	TRBJ2-1	-	TGCAGCGGGGGACTTGGGAGCTCCTACAATGAGCAGTTCTTC	CSGGLGSSYNEQFF
-	TRBV18	TRBJ1-1	-	TGTGCCAGCTCACCCATCCTTTCACAGGGCCCCACTGAAGCTTTCTTT	CASSPILSQGPTEAFF
TRBD1	TRBV4-1	TRBJ1-5	few	TGCGCCAGCAGCCAAGGGGTTACAGGGGACCAGCCCCAGCATTTT	CASSQGVTGDQPQHF
TRBD1	TRBV4-3	TRBJ1-1	-	TGCGCCAGCAGCCGGGACAGGTGGAACACTGAAGCTTTCTTT	CASSRDRWNTEAFF
-	TRBV28	TRBJ2-7	few	TGTGCCAGCAGTAGCGAGGGAGGCGAGTACTTC	CASSSEGGEYF
-	TRBV5-4	TRBJ1-2	-	TGTGCCAGCAGCTTTGGGGGCCAGGTCTATGGCTACACCTTC	CASSFGGQVYGYTF
-	TRBV30	TRBJ1-1	-	TGTGCCTGGAGTGTAGGGGCGAACACTGAAGCTTTCTTT	CAWSVGANTEAFF
-	TRBV4-1	TRBJ1-1	few	TGCGCCAGCAGCCGATCGGAGTTGGGGGGGCCCGAAACTGAAGCTTTCTTT	CASSRSELGGPETEAFF
-	TRBV28	TRBJ1-2	few	TGTGCCAGCAGTACCTCGGCCAGGGCCTATGGCTACACCTTC	CASSTSARAYGYTF
TRBD1	TRBV19	TRBJ2-5	-	TGTGCCAGTAGTGCGTCCGGGACAGGGGACGAAGAGACCCAGTACTTC	CASSASGTGDEETQYF
TRBD2	TRBV4-2	TRBJ2-5	-	TGTGCCAGCAGCCAAGGGACTAGCGGGAGTGAGACCCAGTACTTC	CASSQGTSGSETQYF
-	TRBV7-9	TRBJ2-5	few	TGTGCCAGCAGCCCAGCGCGTTCGAGGGAGACCCAGTACTTC	CASSPARSRETQYF